These 26 T cell receptor beta chains came from one sample sequenced in a study of T cells in Graves' hyperthyroidism and ophthalmopathy. RNA transcripts served as the template for amplifying TCR beta CDR3 regions. The TCR CDR3 first-round RT-PCR relied on the HTBI primer set. TCRdb analysed the multiplex PCR reads with MiXCR anew, one entry per CDR3 protein. Here the sample spans fewer than 650,000 distinct CDR3 sequences, about 14% being singletons. The sequencing input was blood. The receptors here all came from a woman aged 40 to 50 with Graves' ophthalmopathy.

This clonotype was picked up many times. V and J are TRBV7-8 and TRBJ2-7; D is unclear. V lost 2 bases and J lost 7, with 18 bases in between. CDR1 and CDR2 from the germline V gene are SGHVS and FQNEAQ. This CDR3 is 15 amino acids long. This CDR3 is CASSLYGSYPLEQYF. CDR3 nucleotides: TGTGCCAGCAGCTTATACGGATCTTATCCCTTGGAGCAGTACTTC.

The V call is TRBV5-1, the J call TRBJ2-5; D tentatively fits TRBD1 or TRBD2 (5 bases each). Trimming took off 1 base at V and 5 bases at J, with 12 bases between the two ends. This CDR3 contains 14 residues. The germline V gene encodes CDR1 SGHRS and CDR2 YFSETQ. The CDR3 here is CASSLRGDEETQYF. The CDR3 coding sequence is TGCGCCAGCAGCTTGCGAGGGGATGAGGAGACCCAGTACTTC.

This clonotype was observed at least ten times. V is TRBV5-1 and J is TRBJ1-2; D is unclear. CDR1 and CDR2 from the germline V gene are SGHRS and YFSETQ. Trimming took off 0 bases at V and 1 base at J, with 7 bases between the two ends. This CDR3 contains 14 residues. CDR3 in amino acids: CASSLGSNNYGYTF. In DNA, the CDR3 is TGCGCCAGCAGCTTGGGGAGTAATAACTATGGCTACACCTTC.

This clonotype has a count of ten or more. V usage is TRBV27 and J usage is TRBJ2-5; 7 positions match TRBD2. V dropped 3 bases and J dropped 1; count of bases not matched to a gene: 2. CDR1 MNHEY and CDR2 SMNVEV come from the germline V gene (reference sequence). This CDR3 spans 14 amino acids. This CDR3 is CASSFTGGQETQYF. The CDR3 DNA reads as TGTGCCAGCAGTTTTACGGGGGGCCAAGAGACCCAGTACTTC.

This chain joins TRBV28 and TRBJ2-7; 15 nucleotides line up with TRBD2. Germline V gives CDR1 MDHEN, CDR2 SYDVKM. J gave up 3 bases and V 2 bases, and 11 bases lay outside the gene matches. The CDR3 totals 19 residues. The DNA of the CDR3 is TGTGCCAGCAGTTTAGCATCCGGGACTAGCGGGAGGCCAGGCTACGAGCAGTACTTC. Its translation: CASSLASGTSGRPGYEQYF.

This clonotype has at least ten counts. The gene calls are TRBV30 and TRBJ1-5, with D perhaps matching TRBD1 (6 bases). Deletions cut 2 bases from V and 0 bases from J, with 17 bases between. The CDR3 is made up of 17 amino acids. Per the germline V gene, CDR1 is GTSNPN and CDR2 is SVGIG (reference sequence). CDR3 residues: CAWSSARTDNSNQPQHF. In DNA form, the CDR3 reads TGTGCCTGGAGTTCCGCCAGGACAGATAATAGCAATCAGCCCCAGCATTTT.

In this sample, this clonotype turned up many times. V and J are TRBV28 and TRBJ2-7; 7 positions match TRBD2. This CDR3 contains 16 residues. Germline V gene lookup returns CDR1 MDHEN and CDR2 SYDVKM. Trimming cost V 3 bases and J 4 bases; bases outside gene matches: 12. CDR3 amino acids: CASSFPLAEGSYEQYF. The CDR3 DNA sequence: TGTGCCAGCAGTTTCCCTCTAGCGGAAGGGTCATACGAGCAGTACTTC.

In this sample, this clonotype turned up many times. The chain carries TRBV5-5 and TRBJ2-7; D is undetermined. CDR1 and CDR2 from the germline V gene are SGHKS and YYEKEE (reference sequence). This CDR3 is built from 14 residues. Trimming removed 1 base at V and 0 bases at J, with 8 bases between. The CDR3 region has the DNA TGTGCCAGCAGCTTGTCTGGCGTCTCCTACGAGCAGTACTTC. Translation gives CASSLSGVSYEQYF.

This clonotype appeared many times. V is TRBV3-1 and J is TRBJ1-5; 7 nucleotides agree with TRBD1. CDR3 length equals 14 residues. Trimming at V came to 4 bases and at J to 3 bases, leaving 3 bases not matched to a gene. Germline CDR1 LGHDT, CDR2 YNNKEL (reference sequence). The CDR3 reads CASSLGTVNQPQHF. CDR3 bases: TGTGCCAGCAGCCTCGGGACAGTCAATCAGCCCCAGCATTTT. Variable domain in full (rest from reference TRBV3-1 and TRBJ1-5): DTAVSQTPKYLVTQMGNDKSIKCEQNLGHDTMYWYKQDSKKFLKIMFSYNNKELIINETVPNRFSPKSPDKAHLNLHINSLELGDSAVYFCASSLGTVNQPQHFGDGTRLSIL.

The V call is TRBV5-1, the J call TRBJ2-2; 7 nucleotides agree with TRBD2. V was clipped by 2 bases and J by 2 bases; unmatched bases: 3. Germline V gives CDR1 SGHRS, CDR2 YFSETQ. This CDR3 is 15 amino acids long. The CDR3 region is CASSFGTTNTGELFF. In nucleotides, the CDR3 is TGCGCCAGCAGCTTCGGGACTACCAACACCGGGGAGCTGTTTTTT.

The chain has TRBV15 and TRBJ1-2; D is uncertain. V lost 5 bases to trimming and J lost 2 bases, with 6 bases between them. CDR1 is LNHNV and CDR2 is YYDKDF in the germline V gene (reference sequence). The CDR3 covers 12 residues. The CDR3 bases are TGTGCCACCAGCGCAGAAAACTATGGCTACACCTTC. This sequence encodes CATSAENYGYTF.

The gene calls are TRBV4-2 and TRBJ2-7; 12 bases agree with TRBD2. The V gene end was trimmed by 4 bases and the J gene end by 6 bases; junction bases not matched to a gene: 19. The CDR3 is 19 amino acids. CDR1 and CDR2 (germline): LGHNA, YNFKEQ. CDR3 loop: CASSRDGLAGGPSTFEQYF. DNA of the CDR3: TGTGCCAGCAGCCGAGATGGTCTAGCGGGAGGGCCCTCTACGTTCGAGCAGTACTTC.

The V call is TRBV24-1, the J call TRBJ1-3; D remains ambiguous. The CDR3 consists of 13 residues. CDR1 and CDR2 (germline): KGHDR, SFDVKD. Trimming cost V 5 bases and J 8 bases, with 12 bases left between them. The CDR3 nucleotides read TGTGCCACCAGTGCTGGGTACGGGGACACCATATATTTT. Translating gives CATSAGYGDTIYF.

The J gene is TRBJ2-7, the V gene TRBV2; 9 positions match TRBD2. Trimming cost V 7 bases and J 0 bases; bases outside gene matches: 10. Germline values: CDR1 SNHLY, CDR2 FYNNEI. The CDR3 is 16 residues long. The CDR3 here is CASTSGRTLSSYEQYF. For the CDR3, the DNA is TGTGCCAGCACAAGCGGGAGGACCCTTAGCTCCTACGAGCAGTACTTC.

The genes are TRBV7-2 and TRBJ2-4, with TRBD2 matching 8 bases. V was pared by 1 base and J by 6 bases, with 11 bases of the junction left unmatched. CDR1 is SGHTA, CDR2 FQGNSA, per germline. This CDR3 has 17 residues. The CDR3 reads CASSLVLAGGWGNIQYF. The CDR3 coding sequence is TGTGCCAGCAGCTTAGTATTGGCGGGAGGTTGGGGAAACATTCAGTACTTC. The full variable domain, its missing parts supplied by reference TRBV7-2 and TRBJ2-4, is GAGVSQSPSNKVTEKGKDVELRCDPISGHTALYWYRQSLGQGLEFLIYFQGNSAPDKSGLPSDRFSAERTGGSVSTLTIQRTQQEDSAVYLCASSLVLAGGWGNIQYFGAGTRLSVL.

The chain has TRBV7-2 and TRBJ2-5; TRBD1 agrees at 10 bases. V lost 0 bases and J lost 5; bases outside the gene matches: 9. The CDR3 has 17 residues. CDR1 is SGHTA, CDR2 FQGNSA, per germline. Written as DNA, the CDR3 is TGTGCCAGCAGCTTAGCGCTGGGACAGGGGTTTCGGGAGACCCAGTACTTC. This gives the protein CASSLALGQGFRETQYF.

This clonotype was recorded a few times. Germline is not matched at one junction end, which may reflect a read error. The chain recombines TRBV12-3 or TRBV12-4 with TRBJ2-7; the D gene is possibly TRBD1 (5 bases). CDR3 length: 11 residues. In DNA, the CDR3 is TGTGCCAGCAGTTTAGGGGTGGGGCTGATCTTC. It codes for CASSLGVGLIF.

There are many counts of this clonotype. The chain combines TRBV6-1 with TRBJ1-3; D unresolved. This CDR3 region has 12 residues. Trimming cost V 6 bases and J 8 bases, with 11 bases left between them. The germline V gene encodes CDR1 MNHNS and CDR2 SASEGT. The CDR3 coding sequence is TGTGCCAGCAGAGGGTCACGGGACACCATATATTTT. Its protein is CASRGSRDTIYF.

This clonotype was detected ten times or more. Written as DNA, the CDR3 is TGCAGTGCCGGGGACAGAAATAGCAATCAGCCCCAGCATTTT. This gives the protein CSAGDRNSNQPQHF. The chain carries TRBV20-1 and TRBJ1-5, with 7 bases matching TRBD1. With 6 bases clipped from V and 0 bases from J, the junction kept 5 bases outside the gene matches. This CDR3 is 14 amino acids long. Germline V gene sequence: CDR1 DFQATT, CDR2 SNEGSKA (reference sequence).

This clonotype was picked up many times. This chain connects TRBV5-1 to TRBJ2-7; a possible D gene is TRBD1 (5 bases). The V end was cut by 2 bases, the J end by 7 bases, with 13 bases between. Germline V gives CDR1 SGHRS, CDR2 YFSETQ. This CDR3 contains 13 residues. The CDR3 sequence is CASSFGHTFEQYF. The CDR3 DNA reads TGCGCCAGCAGCTTTGGACATACCTTTGAGCAGTACTTC.

This chain connects TRBV20-1 to TRBJ1-3, with TRBD1 matching over 7 bases. This CDR3 has 17 residues. Looked up from germline, CDR1 is DFQATT and CDR2 is SNEGSKA (reference sequence). J gave up 0 bases and V 1 base, and 9 bases lay outside the gene matches. CDR3 coding DNA: TGCAGTGCTAGAGGTCCCCTACAGGGGCGCTCTGGAAACACCATATATTTT. Its protein is CSARGPLQGRSGNTIYF.

This clonotype was seen only a few times. V usage is TRBV19 and J usage is TRBJ1-1, with 9 bases identical to TRBD1. V shed 1 base and J 7 bases; nucleotides not matched to a gene: 1. The V gene's germline CDR1 is LNHDA and CDR2 SQIVND (reference sequence). The CDR3 has 13 residues. The CDR3 nucleotides read TGTGCCAGTAGTATAGGGACAGGGGATGAAGCTTTCTTT. It translates to CASSIGTGDEAFF.

The chain joins TRBV7-2 to TRBJ2-5; D not certain. The ends were cut back, 2 bases at V and 3 bases at J, with 7 bases in the middle. CDR1 and CDR2 from the germline V gene are SGHTA and FQGNSA. The CDR3 totals 13 residues. DNA of the CDR3: TGTGCCAGCAGCTTATGGTCCGAAGAGACCCAGTACTTC. It translates to CASSLWSEETQYF.

This clonotype was seen ten or more times. The chain employs TRBV6-5 and TRBJ2-7, with 7 nucleotides matching TRBD2. This CDR3 region has 14 residues. V was clipped by 8 bases and J by 7 bases; unmatched bases: 14. From germline, CDR1 is MNHEY and CDR2 SVGAGI. CDR3: CASGMRERVGEQYF. The CDR3 DNA follows: TGTGCCAGCGGAATGCGGGAGCGGGTGGGAGAGCAGTACTTC.

Ten or more counts support this clonotype. The chain uses TRBV28 and TRBJ1-5; 8 nucleotides line up with TRBD1. The CDR3 consists of 15 residues. V was clipped by 3 bases and J by 5 bases; unmatched bases: 6. Germline V gene sequence: CDR1 MDHEN, CDR2 SYDVKM. CDR3 coding DNA: TGTGCCAGCAGTTTTATCAGGGGGCGGCATCAGCCCCAGCATTTT. Protein sequence: CASSFIRGRHQPQHF.

The genes are TRBV20-1 and TRBJ1-2, with unresolved D. CDR3 size: 13 residues. Trimming pared 6 bases from V and 1 base from J, leaving 12 bases between. In germline, CDR1 is DFQATT, CDR2 SNEGSKA (reference sequence). In nucleotides, the CDR3 is TGCAGTGCAAATCCCGGGCGTAACTATGGCTACACCTTC. It codes for CSANPGRNYGYTF.